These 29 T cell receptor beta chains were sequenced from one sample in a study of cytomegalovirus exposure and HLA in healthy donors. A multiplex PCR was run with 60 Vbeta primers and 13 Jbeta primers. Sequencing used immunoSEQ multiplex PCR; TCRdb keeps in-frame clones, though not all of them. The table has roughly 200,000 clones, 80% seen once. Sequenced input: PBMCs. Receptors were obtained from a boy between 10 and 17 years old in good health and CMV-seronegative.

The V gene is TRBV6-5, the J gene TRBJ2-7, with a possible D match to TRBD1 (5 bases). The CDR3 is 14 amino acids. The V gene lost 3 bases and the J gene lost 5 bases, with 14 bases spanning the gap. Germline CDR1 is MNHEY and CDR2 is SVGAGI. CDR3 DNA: TGTGCCAGCAGTTATTTGGCAGGGTCGGACGAGCAGTACTTC. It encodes CASSYLAGSDEQYF.

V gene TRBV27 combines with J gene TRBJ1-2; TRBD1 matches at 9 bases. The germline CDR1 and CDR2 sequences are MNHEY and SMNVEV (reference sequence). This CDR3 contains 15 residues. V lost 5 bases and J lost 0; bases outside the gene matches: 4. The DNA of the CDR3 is TGTGCCAGCAGTCGGGGACAGGGACCTAACTATGGCTACACCTTC. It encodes CASSRGQGPNYGYTF.

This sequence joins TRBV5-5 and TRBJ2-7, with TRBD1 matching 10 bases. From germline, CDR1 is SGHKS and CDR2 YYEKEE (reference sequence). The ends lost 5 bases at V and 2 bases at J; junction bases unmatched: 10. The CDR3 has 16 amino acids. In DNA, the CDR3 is TGTGCCAGCAGTTCCTCGGGACAGGGGTCTCCCTACGAGCAGTACTTC. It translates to CASSSSGQGSPYEQYF. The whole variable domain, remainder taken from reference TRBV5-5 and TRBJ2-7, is DAGVTQSPTHLIKTRGQQVTLRCSPISGHKSVSWYQQVLGQGPQFIFQYYEKEERGRGNFPDRFSARQFPNYSSELNVNALLLGDSALYLCASSSSGQGSPYEQYFGPGTRLTVT.

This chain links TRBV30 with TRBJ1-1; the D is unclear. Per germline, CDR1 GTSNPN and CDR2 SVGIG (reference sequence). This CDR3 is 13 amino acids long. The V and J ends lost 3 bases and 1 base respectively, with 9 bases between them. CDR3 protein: CAWRLPPNTEAFF. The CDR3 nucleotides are TGTGCCTGGAGACTTCCCCCGAACACTGAAGCTTTCTTT.

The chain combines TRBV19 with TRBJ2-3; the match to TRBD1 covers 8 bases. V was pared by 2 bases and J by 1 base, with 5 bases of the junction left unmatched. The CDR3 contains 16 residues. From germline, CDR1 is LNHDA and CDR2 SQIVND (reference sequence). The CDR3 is CASSISQGARTDTQYF. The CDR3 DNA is TGTGCCAGTAGTATATCGCAGGGGGCCCGCACAGATACGCAGTATTTT.

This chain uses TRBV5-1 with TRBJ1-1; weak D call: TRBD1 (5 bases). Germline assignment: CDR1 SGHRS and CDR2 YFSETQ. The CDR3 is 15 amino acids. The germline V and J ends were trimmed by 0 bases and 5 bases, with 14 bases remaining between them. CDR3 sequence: CASSLGVGGVTEAFF. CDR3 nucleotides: TGCGCCAGCAGCTTGGGCGTGGGGGGGGTGACTGAAGCTTTCTTT.

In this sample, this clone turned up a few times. The CDR3 spells CASSTLPGPENTGELFF. DNA for the CDR3: TGCGCCAGCAGCACTTTACCGGGTCCAGAGAACACCGGGGAGCTGTTTTTT. This sequence joins TRBV5-1 and TRBJ2-2; D gene uncertain. Germline V gene lookup returns CDR1 SGHRS and CDR2 YFSETQ. The ends were cut back, 4 bases at V and 1 base at J, with 17 bases in the middle. The CDR3 covers 17 residues.

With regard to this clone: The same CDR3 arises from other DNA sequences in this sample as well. The CDR3 is CASSGRQGGNQPQHF. The CDR3 DNA follows: TGTGCCAGCAGTGGTCGACAGGGGGGCAATCAGCCCCAGCATTTT. The chain couples TRBV6-5 to TRBJ1-5, with 9 bases aligning to TRBD1. The CDR3 runs 15 residues. Germline-derived CDR1 and CDR2 are MNHEY and SVGAGI. Unmatched junction bases numbered 4, after V lost 5 bases and J lost 2 bases.

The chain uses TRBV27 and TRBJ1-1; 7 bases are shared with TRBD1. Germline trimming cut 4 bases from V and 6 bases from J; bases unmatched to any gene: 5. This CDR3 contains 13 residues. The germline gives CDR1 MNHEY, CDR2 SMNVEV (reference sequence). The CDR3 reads CASSSYQGAEAFF. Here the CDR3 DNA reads TGTGCCAGCAGTTCTTATCAGGGGGCTGAAGCTTTCTTT.

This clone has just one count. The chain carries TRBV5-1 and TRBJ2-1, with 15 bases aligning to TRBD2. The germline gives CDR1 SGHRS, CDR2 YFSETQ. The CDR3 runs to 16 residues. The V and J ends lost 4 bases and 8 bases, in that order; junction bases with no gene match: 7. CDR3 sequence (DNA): TGCGCCAGCAGCCCTGGACTAGCGGGGGGGCATTATGAGCAGTTCTTC. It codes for CASSPGLAGGHYEQFF.

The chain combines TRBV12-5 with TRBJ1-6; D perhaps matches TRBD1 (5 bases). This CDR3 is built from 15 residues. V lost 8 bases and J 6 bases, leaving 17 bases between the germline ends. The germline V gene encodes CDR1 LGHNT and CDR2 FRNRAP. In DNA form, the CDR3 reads TGTGCTAGTAAAATTCTTGACAGTCGTAATTCACCCCTCCACTTT. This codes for CASKILDSRNSPLHF.

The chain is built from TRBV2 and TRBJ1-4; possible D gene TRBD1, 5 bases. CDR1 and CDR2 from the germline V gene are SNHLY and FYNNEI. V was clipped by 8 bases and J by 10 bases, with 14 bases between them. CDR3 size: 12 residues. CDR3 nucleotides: TGTGCCAGCGCTATTCACGGGGGAAAACTGTTTTTT. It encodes CASAIHGGKLFF.

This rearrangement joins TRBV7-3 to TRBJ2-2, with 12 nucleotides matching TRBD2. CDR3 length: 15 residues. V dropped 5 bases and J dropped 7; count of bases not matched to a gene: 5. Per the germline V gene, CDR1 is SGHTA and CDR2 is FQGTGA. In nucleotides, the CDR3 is TGTGCCAGCAGCCCGAGGACTAGCGGGAACGGGGAGCTGTTTTTT. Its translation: CASSPRTSGNGELFF.

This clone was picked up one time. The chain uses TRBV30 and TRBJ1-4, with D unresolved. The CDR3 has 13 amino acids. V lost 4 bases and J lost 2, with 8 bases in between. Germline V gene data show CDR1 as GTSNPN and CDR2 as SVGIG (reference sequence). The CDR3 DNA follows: TGTGCCTGGAATTCTAACACTAATGAAAAACTGTTTTTT. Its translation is CAWNSNTNEKLFF.

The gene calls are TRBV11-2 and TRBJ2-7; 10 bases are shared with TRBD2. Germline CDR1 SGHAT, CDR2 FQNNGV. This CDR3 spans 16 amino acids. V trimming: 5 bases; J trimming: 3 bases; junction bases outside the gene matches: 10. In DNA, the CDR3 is TGTGCCAGCAGCCGGGTCGGACTAGCGGCTTACTACGAGCAGTACTTC. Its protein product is CASSRVGLAAYYEQYF.

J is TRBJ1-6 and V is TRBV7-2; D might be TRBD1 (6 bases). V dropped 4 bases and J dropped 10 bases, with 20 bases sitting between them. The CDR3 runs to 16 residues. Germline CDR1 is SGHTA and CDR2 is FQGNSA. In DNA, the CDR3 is TGTGCCAGCAGCTCAACCCGTCTGGGGGCCGGATCACCCCTCCACTTT. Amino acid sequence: CASSSTRLGAGSPLHF.

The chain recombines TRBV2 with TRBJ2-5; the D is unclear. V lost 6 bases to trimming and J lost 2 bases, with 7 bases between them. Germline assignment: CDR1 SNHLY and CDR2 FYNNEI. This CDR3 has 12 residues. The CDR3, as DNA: TGTGCCAGCAGGCGCCCTCAAGAGACCCAGTACTTC. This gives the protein CASRRPQETQYF.

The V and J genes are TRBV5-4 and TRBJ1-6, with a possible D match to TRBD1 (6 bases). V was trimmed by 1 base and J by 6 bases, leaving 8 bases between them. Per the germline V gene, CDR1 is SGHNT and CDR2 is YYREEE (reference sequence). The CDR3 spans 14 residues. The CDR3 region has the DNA TGTGCCAGCAGCTTGAACAGGGCTAATTCACCCCTCCACTTT. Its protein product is CASSLNRANSPLHF.

Written as DNA, the CDR3 is TGTGCCAGCAGCTCCTCAGGGGCCTACACCTTC. Amino acid sequence: CASSSSGAYTF. The chain is built from TRBV11-2 and TRBJ1-2, with D tentatively TRBD1 (6 bases). The CDR3 is 11 residues long. Trimming stripped 4 bases from V and 10 bases from J, with 10 bases between. Germline V gene data show CDR1 as SGHAT and CDR2 as FQNNGV.

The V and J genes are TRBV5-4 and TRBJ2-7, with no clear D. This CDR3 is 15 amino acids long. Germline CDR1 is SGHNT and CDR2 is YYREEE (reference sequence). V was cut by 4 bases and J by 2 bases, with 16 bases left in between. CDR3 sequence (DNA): TGTGCCAGCAGCCAAGCCTACCTTGATACCTACGAGCAGTACTTC. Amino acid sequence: CASSQAYLDTYEQYF. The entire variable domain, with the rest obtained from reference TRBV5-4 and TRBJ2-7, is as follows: ETGVTQSPTHLIKTRGQQVTLRCSSQSGHNTVSWYQQALGQGPQFIFQYYREEENGRGNFPPRFSGLQFPNYSSELNVNALELDDSALYLCASSQAYLDTYEQYFGPGTRLTVT.

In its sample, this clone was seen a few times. The CDR3 sequence is CASSVRVGYTF. The CDR3 region has the DNA TGTGCCAGCAGTGTGCGGGTTGGCTACACCTTC. The V and J genes are TRBV2 and TRBJ1-2; D remains unclear. CDR3 length: 11 amino acids. CDR1 and CDR2 from the germline V gene are SNHLY and FYNNEI. Trimming removed 4 bases from V and 7 bases from J, with 7 bases in between.

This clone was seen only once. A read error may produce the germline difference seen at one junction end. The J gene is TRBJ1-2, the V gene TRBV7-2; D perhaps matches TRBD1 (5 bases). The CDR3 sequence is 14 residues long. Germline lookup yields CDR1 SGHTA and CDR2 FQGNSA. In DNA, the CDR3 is TGTGCCAGCATCTTAGTCGGGGGTTTCAGTGGCTACACCTTC. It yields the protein CASILVGGFSGYTF.

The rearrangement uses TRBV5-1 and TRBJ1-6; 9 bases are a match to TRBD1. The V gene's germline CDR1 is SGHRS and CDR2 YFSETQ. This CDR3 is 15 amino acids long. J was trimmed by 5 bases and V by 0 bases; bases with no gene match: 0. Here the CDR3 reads CASSLGDRDNSPLHF. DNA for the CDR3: TGCGCCAGCAGCTTGGGGGACAGGGATAATTCACCCCTCCACTTT.

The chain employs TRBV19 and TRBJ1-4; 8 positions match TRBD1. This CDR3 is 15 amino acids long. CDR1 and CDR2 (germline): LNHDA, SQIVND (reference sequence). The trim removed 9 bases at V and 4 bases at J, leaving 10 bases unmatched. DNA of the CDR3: TGTGCCAGCATGGACAGGGACCGGGGTAATGAAAAACTGTTTTTT. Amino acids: CASMDRDRGNEKLFF.

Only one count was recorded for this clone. Here the CDR3 DNA reads TGTGCCAGCAGACACAGGGGTGCCACCGGGGAGCTGTTTTTT. Amino acids: CASRHRGATGELFF. The chain has TRBV6-5 and TRBJ2-2; 7 nucleotides line up with TRBD1. CDR1 and CDR2 (germline): MNHEY, SVGAGI. There are 14 residues in the CDR3. V lost 6 bases to trimming and J lost 4 bases; unmatched junction nucleotides: 5.

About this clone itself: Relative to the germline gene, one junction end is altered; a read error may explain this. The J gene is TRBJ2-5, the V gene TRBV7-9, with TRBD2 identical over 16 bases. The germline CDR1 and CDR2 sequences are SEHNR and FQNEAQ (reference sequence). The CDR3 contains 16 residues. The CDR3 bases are TGTTCCAGCAGCTTAGGGACTAGCGGGGGGGCAGAGACCCAGTACTTC. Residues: CSSSLGTSGGAETQYF.

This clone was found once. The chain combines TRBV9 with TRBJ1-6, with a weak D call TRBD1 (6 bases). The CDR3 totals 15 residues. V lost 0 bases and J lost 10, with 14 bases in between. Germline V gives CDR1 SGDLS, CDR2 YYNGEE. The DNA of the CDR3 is TGTGCCAGCAGCGTAGAGGACAGTGGCCGCTCACCCCTCCACTTT. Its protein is CASSVEDSGRSPLHF. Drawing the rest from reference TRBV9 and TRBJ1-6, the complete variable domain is DSGVTQTPKHLITATGQRVTLRCSPRSGDLSVYWYQQSLDQGLQFLIQYYNGEERAKGNILERFSAQQFPDLHSELNLSSLELGDSALYFCASSVEDSGRSPLHFGNGTRLTVT.

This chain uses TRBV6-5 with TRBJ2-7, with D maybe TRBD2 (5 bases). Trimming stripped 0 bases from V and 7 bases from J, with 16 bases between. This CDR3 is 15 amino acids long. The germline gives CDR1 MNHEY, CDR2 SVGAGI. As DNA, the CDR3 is TGTGCCAGCAGTTACTCGCCGGGATCTCAATGGGAGCAGTACTTC. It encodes CASSYSPGSQWEQYF.

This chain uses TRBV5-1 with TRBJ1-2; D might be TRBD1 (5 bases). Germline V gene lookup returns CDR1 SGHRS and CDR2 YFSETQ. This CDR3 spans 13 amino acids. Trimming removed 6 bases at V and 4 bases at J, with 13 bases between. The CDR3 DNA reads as TGCGCCAGCAAGCAGGGCAACACCTATGGCTACACCTTC. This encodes CASKQGNTYGYTF.